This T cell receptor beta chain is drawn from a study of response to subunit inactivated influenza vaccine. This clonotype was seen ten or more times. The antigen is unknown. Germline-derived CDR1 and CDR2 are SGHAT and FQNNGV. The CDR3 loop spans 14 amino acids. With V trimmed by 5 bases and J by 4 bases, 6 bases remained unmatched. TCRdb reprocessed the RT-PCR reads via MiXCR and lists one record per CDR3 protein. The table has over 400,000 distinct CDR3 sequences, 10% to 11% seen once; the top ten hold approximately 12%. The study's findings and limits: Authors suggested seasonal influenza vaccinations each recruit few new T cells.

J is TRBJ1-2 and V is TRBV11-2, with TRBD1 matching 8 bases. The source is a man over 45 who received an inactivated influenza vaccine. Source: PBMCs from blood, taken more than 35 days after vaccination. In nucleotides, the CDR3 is TGTGCCAGCAGCCAAGGACAGGGAGGCTATGGCTACACCTTC. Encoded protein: CASSQGQGGYGYTF.